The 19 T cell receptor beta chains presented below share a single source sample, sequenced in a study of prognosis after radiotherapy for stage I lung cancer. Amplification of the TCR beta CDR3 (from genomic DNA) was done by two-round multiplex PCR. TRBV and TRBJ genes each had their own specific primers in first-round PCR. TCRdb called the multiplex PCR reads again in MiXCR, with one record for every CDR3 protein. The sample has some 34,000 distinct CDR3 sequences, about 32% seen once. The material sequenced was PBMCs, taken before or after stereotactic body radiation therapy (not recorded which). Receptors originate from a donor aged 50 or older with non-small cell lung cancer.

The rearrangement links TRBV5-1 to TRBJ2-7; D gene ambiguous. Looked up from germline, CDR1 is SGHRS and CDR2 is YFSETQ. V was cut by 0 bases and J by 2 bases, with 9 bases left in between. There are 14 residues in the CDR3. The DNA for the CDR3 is TGCGCCAGCAGCTTGGCTCCGCCGACCTACGAGCAGTACTTC. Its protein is CASSLAPPTYEQYF.

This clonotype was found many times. The CDR3 here is CASSMGQIRNQPQHF. In nucleotides, the CDR3 is TGTGCCAGTAGTATGGGGCAGATCCGCAATCAGCCCCAGCATTTT. This chain links TRBV19 with TRBJ1-5; perhaps TRBD1 as D (5 bases). CDR1 and CDR2 (germline): LNHDA, SQIVND (reference sequence). The CDR3 extends over 15 amino acids. Trimming stripped 3 bases from V and 2 bases from J, with 11 bases between.

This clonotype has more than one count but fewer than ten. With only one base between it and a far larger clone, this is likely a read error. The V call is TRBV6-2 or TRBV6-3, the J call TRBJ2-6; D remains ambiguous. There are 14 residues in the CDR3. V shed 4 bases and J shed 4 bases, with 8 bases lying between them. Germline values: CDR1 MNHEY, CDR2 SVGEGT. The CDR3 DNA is TGTGCCAGCAGTTTATATTCAGGGGCCAACGTCCTGACTTTC. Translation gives CASSLYSGANVLTF.

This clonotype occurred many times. CDR3 region: CSASSGYEQYF. The CDR3 DNA reads as TGCAGTGCTAGTTCAGGGTACGAGCAGTACTTC. This chain links TRBV20-1 with TRBJ2-7; possible D gene TRBD1, 5 bases. The germline V gene has CDR1 DFQATT and CDR2 SNEGSKA (reference sequence). The CDR3 is 11 residues long. V was pared by 3 bases and J by 4 bases, with 7 bases between.

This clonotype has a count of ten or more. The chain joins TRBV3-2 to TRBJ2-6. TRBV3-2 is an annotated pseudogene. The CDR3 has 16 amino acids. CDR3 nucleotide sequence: TGTGCCAGCAGCCCCACAAGAGCCTCTGGGGCCAACGTCCTGACTTTC. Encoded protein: CASSPTRASGANVLTF.

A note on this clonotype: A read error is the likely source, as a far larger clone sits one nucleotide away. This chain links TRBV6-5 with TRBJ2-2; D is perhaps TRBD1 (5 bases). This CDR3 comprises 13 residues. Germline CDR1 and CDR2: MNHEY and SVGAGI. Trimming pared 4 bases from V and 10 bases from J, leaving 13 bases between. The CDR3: CASSLGAHVELFF. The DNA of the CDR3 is TGTGCCAGCAGTTTAGGGGCTCACGTGGAGCTGTTTTTT.

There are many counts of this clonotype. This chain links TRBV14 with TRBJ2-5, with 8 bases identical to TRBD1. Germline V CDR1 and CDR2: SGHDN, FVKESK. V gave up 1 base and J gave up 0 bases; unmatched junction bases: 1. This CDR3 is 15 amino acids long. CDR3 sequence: CASSQGQGYQETQYF. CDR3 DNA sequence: TGTGCCAGCAGCCAAGGACAGGGGTACCAAGAGACCCAGTACTTC.

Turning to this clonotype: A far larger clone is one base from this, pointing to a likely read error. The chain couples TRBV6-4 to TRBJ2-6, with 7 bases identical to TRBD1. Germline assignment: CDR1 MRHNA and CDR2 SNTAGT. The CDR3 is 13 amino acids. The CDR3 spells CASSWTGGNVPTF. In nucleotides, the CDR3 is TGTGCCAGCAGTTGGACAGGTGGCAACGTCCCGACTTTC.

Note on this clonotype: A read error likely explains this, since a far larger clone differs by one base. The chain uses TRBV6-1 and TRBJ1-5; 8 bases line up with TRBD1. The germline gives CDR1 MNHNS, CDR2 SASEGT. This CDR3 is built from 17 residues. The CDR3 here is CASSDANRGEINRPQHF. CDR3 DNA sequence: TGTGCCAGCAGTGACGCGAACAGGGGGGAAATCAATCGGCCCCAGCATTTT.

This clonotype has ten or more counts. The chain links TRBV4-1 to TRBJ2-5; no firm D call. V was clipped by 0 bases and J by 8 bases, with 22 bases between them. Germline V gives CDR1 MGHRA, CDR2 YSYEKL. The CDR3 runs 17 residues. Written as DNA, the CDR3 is TGCGCCAGCAGCCAAGATCGTAAATTGACTCCCTCATGTACCCAGTACTTC. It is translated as CASSQDRKLTPSCTQYF.

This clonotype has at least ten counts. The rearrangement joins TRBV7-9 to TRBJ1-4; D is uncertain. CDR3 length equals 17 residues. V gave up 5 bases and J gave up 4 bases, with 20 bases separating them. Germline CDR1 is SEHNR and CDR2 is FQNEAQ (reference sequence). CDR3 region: CASSSPPGSEGNEKLFF. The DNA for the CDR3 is TGTGCCAGCAGCAGCCCCCCGGGGAGCGAGGGTAATGAAAAACTGTTTTTT.

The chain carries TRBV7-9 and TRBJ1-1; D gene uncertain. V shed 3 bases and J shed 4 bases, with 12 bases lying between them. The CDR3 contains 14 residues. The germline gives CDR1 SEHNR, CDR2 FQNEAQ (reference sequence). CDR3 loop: CASSLEGVGTEAFF. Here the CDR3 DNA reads TGTGCCAGCAGCTTGGAGGGCGTTGGCACTGAAGCTTTCTTT.

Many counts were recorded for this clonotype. CDR3 nucleotide sequence: TGTGCCAGCAAAAGGGACAGGGGATACAATGAGCAGTTCTTC. Translated: CASKRDRGYNEQFF. This chain uses TRBV2 with TRBJ2-1, with TRBD1 matching 10 bases. The germline CDR1 and CDR2 sequences are SNHLY and FYNNEI. CDR3 size: 14 residues. With V trimmed by 7 bases and J by 4 bases, 4 bases remained unmatched. The whole variable domain, filled in from reference TRBV2 and TRBJ2-1, reads EPEVTQTPSHQVTQMGQEVILRCVPISNHLYFYWYRQILGQKVEFLVSFYNNEISEKSEIFDDQFSVERPDGSNFTLKIRSTKLEDSAMYFCASKRDRGYNEQFFGPGTRLTVL.

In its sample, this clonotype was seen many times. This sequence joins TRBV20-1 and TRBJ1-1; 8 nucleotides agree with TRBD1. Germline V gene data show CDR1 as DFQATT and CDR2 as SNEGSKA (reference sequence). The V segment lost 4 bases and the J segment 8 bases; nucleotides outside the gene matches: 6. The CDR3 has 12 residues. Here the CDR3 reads CSAIVGDREAFF. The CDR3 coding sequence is TGCAGTGCTATAGTGGGGGACAGGGAAGCTTTCTTT.

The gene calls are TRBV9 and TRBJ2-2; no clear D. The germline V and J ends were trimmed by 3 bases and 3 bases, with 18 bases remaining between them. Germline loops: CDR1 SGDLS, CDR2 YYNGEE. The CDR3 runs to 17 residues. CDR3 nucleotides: TGTGCCAGCAGCGCGGGCTTGGCCCATTGGGACACCGGGGAGCTGTTTTTT. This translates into CASSAGLAHWDTGELFF.

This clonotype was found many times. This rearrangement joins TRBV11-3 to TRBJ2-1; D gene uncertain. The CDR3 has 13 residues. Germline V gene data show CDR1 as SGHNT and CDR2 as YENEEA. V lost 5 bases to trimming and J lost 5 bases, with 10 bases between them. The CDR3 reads CASSLAKDNEQFF. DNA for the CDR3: TGTGCCAGCAGCCTGGCCAAGGACAATGAGCAGTTCTTC.

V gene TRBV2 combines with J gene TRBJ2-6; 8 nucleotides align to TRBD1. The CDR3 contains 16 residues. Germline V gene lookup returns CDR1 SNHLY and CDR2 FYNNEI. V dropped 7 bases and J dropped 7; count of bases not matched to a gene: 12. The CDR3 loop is CASMAGGRCGANVLTF. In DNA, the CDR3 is TGTGCCAGCATGGCAGGGGGCCGGTGTGGTGCCAACGTCCTGACTTTC.

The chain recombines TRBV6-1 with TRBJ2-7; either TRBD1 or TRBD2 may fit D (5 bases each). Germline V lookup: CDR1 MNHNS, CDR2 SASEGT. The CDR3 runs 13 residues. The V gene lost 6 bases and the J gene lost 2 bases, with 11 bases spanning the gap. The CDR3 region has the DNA TGTGCCAGCAGCAACGTGGGACCCTACGAGCAGTACTTC. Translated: CASSNVGPYEQYF.

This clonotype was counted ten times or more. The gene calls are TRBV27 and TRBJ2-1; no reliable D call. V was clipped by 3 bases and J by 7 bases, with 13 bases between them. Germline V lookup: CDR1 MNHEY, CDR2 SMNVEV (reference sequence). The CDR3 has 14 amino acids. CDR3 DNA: TGTGCCAGCAGTTTTAATCAAGTTGGGAATGAGCAGTTCTTC. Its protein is CASSFNQVGNEQFF.